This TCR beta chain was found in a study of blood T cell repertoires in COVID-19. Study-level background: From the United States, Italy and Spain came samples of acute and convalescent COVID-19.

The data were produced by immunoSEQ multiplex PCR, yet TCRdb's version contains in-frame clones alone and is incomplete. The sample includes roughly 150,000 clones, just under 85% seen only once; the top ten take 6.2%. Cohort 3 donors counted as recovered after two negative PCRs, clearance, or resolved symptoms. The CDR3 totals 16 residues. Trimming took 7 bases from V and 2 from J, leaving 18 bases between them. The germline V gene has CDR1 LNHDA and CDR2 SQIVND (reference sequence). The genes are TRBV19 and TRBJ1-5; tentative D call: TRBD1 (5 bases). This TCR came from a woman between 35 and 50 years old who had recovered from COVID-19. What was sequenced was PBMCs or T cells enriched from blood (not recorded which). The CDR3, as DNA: TGTGCCAGTACAGCTTTCGGGGGTATTGGCAATCAGCCCCAGCATTTT. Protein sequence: CASTAFGGIGNQPQHF. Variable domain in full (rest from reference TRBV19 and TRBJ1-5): DGGITQSPKYLFRKEGQNVTLSCEQNLNHDAMYWYRQDPGQGLRLIYYSQIVNDFQKGDIAEGYSVSREKKESFPLTVTSAQKNPTAFYLCASTAFGGIGNQPQHFGDGTRLSIL.